Described below is a single T cell receptor (beta chain) sequence and its context. This clonotype was seen repeatedly, ten times or more. Its antigen is still unknown. Per-nucleotide qualities are absent, and no much larger clonotype sits a single base away. These data belong to a study of T cells in Graves' hyperthyroidism and ophthalmopathy (dated by TCRdb to about 2019). For context, the study as a whole: Peripheral blood samples were taken at the time of initial diagnosis, prior to any treatment. Once sampling was done, hyperthyroidism patients were given methimazole at a starting dose of 30 mg daily, whereas ophthalmopathy patients were given high-dose intravenous methylprednisolone. Whether ophthalmopathy could be predicted prospectively was tested in an independent validation cohort made up of about 18 hyperthyroidism patients plus 17 patients who later progressed to ophthalmopathy. A discovery cohort of about a hundred patients, roughly 45 with Graves' ophthalmopathy and roughly 59 with stable Graves' hyperthyroidism, was used to find distinguishing TCR V-J signatures. The 90 to 100 discovery patients were randomly divided into training and test sets at a 7:3 ratio. The study also compared thyroid tissue and blood T-cell repertoires from five or six Graves' hyperthyroidism patients. The paper reports TCR Vbeta CDR3 sequencing of some 140 peripheral blood samples: 40 to 45 ophthalmopathy, roughly 74 hyperthyroidism and 17 progressor patients. What the study reported, not specific to this receptor: Most expanded thyroid clonotypes (frequency above 0.001) were also found in blood, which suggests that blood repertoires may mirror thyroid immune responses. In cross-validation, a model built on a 13 V-J signature told ophthalmopathy apart from stable hyperthyroidism with under 90% sensitivity and about 81% specificity, and in testing the same model reached 80%/75%. In validation, the model predicted progression to ophthalmopathy a median of around 6.5 months before onset, with roughly 68% sensitivity and 72.22% specificity. Sample size was not statistically predetermined, and blinding of investigators to group allocation was not performed.

In the ophthalmopathy patients, disease was moderately to severely active, with a Clinical Activity Score of 3 or more, a NOSPECS grade of 4 or more, and a duration of less than 3 months. Exclusion was applied to patients with uncontrolled infections, other autoimmune diseases, pregnancy or lactation. Diagnoses were based on clinical symptoms, serum thyroxine and TRAb, thyroid ultrasound and orbital computed tomography. PBMCs were isolated from about 9.1 ml of fresh peripheral blood by Ficoll-Paque density gradient centrifugation. Total RNA was extracted with Trizol reagent, and quality was checked on an Agilent 2100 Bioanalyzer. The TCR beta CDR3 regions were amplified from RNA transcripts. A first-round RT-PCR of the TCR CDR3 used the HTBI primer set with the Qiagen OneStep RT-PCR kit. Libraries were constructed in a second round of multiplex PCR, after which size selection and purification were carried out. Sequencing of the libraries was done on an Illumina HiSeq2000 using paired-end 100 bp reads. Per the original workflow: SOAPnuke was used to process the raw data, removing reads that contained adapters or uncalled bases, had a mean Phred below 15, or lacked an exact match to the constant primer or identifier. COPE v1.2.5 was used to merge the high-quality paired reads, and each unique nucleotide sequence was defined as a clonotype. Clonotypes were aligned to IMGT TRBV, TRBD and TRBJ reference segments using MiTCR v1.1. The analysis included only V-J combinations with a frequency above 0.0001, which together covered 99% to 99.2% of the repertoires. The TCS score was defined as F50 (clonal expansion) divided by E x V (chaos), with BLOSUM62-based TCRdist calculated between CDR3 peptides within each V-J. Welch's t-statistics and random forest reduced fewer than 600 V-J features to about 12, which were used in a naive Bayes classifier (R e1071). TCRdb reworked the public reads: Q25 trimming with fastp, MiXCR clone assembly, productive beta chains retained. Each entry merges the rows of one CDR3 protein and shows their most common DNA and genes. These V and J calls are TCRdb output, not the study's own analysis. This sample is represented by about 520,000 distinct CDR3 sequences; around a quarter of them were singletons. The top ten constitute around 11% of the sample.

Sequencing was carried out using blood. This TCR was recovered from a woman aged 25 to 39 with Graves' ophthalmopathy.

The nucleotides are TGTGCCAGCGCAGGACAGGACCAAGAGACCCAGTACTTC. It is translated as CASAGQDQETQYF. The sequence links TRBV18 to TRBJ2-5, with TRBD1 matching 7 junction bases. Via the germline V gene, CDR1 is KGHSH and CDR2 LQKENI. V is trimmed back by 8 bases and J by 0 bases, and the junction contains 3 bases that no gene match accounts for. The CDR3 holds 13 amino acids from the cysteine to the phenylalanine. Here the CDR3 DNA is all that survives: 39 bases in frame from base 1.